This is a list of T cell receptor beta chains from one sample in a study of cytomegalovirus exposure and HLA in healthy donors. The assay was immunoSEQ multiplex PCR, and TCRdb's table has in-frame clones only and misses some. The table lists about 140,000 clones, 80% of them singletons. The sample taken for sequencing was PBMCs. The receptors come from a middle-aged man in good health and CMV-seronegative. The CDR3 runs from the conserved cysteine through the conserved F or W. The D gene is left open where the match is weak. The size entry is marked missing in some rows and otherwise reads once, few, many or a size class.

clone_size j_call cdr3_length d_call v_call cdr3_aa cdr3_nt
few TRBJ2-5 14 - TRBV7-9 CASSLFRDQETQYF TGTGCCAGCAGCTTATTTAGAGACCAAGAGACCCAGTACTTC
- TRBJ2-1 13 TRBD2 TRBV19 CASSIRGRDEQFF TGTGCCAGTAGTATCCGGGGGAGGGATGAGCAGTTCTTC
- TRBJ2-3 14 - TRBV28 CASRDGGATDTQYF TGTGCCAGCAGGGACGGGGGAGCCACGGATACGCAGTATTTT
- TRBJ1-5 14 - TRBV28 CASSSTWRDQPQHF TGTGCCAGCAGTTCTACATGGCGGGACCAGCCCCAGCATTTT
few TRBJ1-1 13 - TRBV6-5 CASSQGIRTEAFF TGTGCCAGCAGTCAGGGAATTCGCACTGAAGCTTTCTTT
few TRBJ2-5 14 - TRBV7-6 CASSLVAGKETQYF TGTGCCAGCAGCTTAGTCGCAGGCAAAGAGACCCAGTACTTC
- TRBJ1-2 13 TRBD1 TRBV6-6 CASRSDRTYGYTF TGTGCCAGCAGGTCGGACAGGACCTATGGCTACACCTTC
few TRBJ2-7 12 TRBD1 TRBV2 CASRQGSYEQYF TGTGCCAGCCGACAGGGATCCTACGAGCAGTACTTC
few TRBJ2-3 18 TRBD2 TRBV19 CASSKRLTSGGSTDTQYF TGTGCCAGTAGTAAACGACTAACCAGCGGGGGGAGCACAGATACGCAGTATTTT
- TRBJ1-2 14 - TRBV7-8 CASSWGEGSYGYTF TGTGCCAGCAGCTGGGGGGAAGGGTCCTATGGCTACACCTTC
- TRBJ2-7 16 TRBD2 TRBV19 CASSPLTSGIFYEQYF TGTGCCAGTAGTCCCCTGACTAGCGGGATTTTTTACGAGCAGTACTTC
- TRBJ1-1 13 - TRBV10-1 CASRLATNTEAFF TGCGCCAGCAGGCTGGCAACGAACACTGAAGCTTTCTTT
- TRBJ2-7 14 TRBD1 TRBV11-2 CASSPGTVDYEQYF TGTGCCAGCAGCCCCGGGACAGTCGACTACGAGCAGTACTTC
- TRBJ1-2 11 - TRBV6-5 CASSSFDGYTF TGTGCCAGCAGTTCGTTCGATGGCTACACCTTC
- TRBJ2-1 16 TRBD1 TRBV4-1 CASSQEYRGSYNEQFF TGCGCCAGCAGCCAAGAATACAGGGGATCCTACAATGAGCAGTTCTTC
few TRBJ1-1 14 TRBD1 TRBV6-1 CASTFGQGVTEAFF TGTGCCAGCACCTTCGGACAGGGGGTCACTGAAGCTTTCTTT
- TRBJ1-1 13 - TRBV6-6 CASKGESGTEAFF TGTGCCAGCAAGGGGGAAAGCGGCACTGAAGCTTTCTTT
- TRBJ1-4 14 - TRBV10-1 CASRGKRSNEKLFF TGCGCCAGCAGGGGAAAGCGGTCTAATGAAAAACTGTTTTTT
- TRBJ2-7 14 TRBD1 TRBV28 CASALQGATYEQYF TGTGCCAGCGCATTACAGGGGGCAACCTACGAGCAGTACTTC
- TRBJ2-1 15 TRBD2 TRBV2 CASTERGGSYNEQFF TGTGCCAGCACCGAACGGGGGGGGTCCTACAATGAGCAGTTCTTC
- TRBJ1-5 13 - TRBV5-1 CASSLAGDQPQHF TGCGCCAGCAGCTTGGCCGGGGATCAGCCCCAGCATTTT
- TRBJ2-1 14 - TRBV19 CASCQRVNGNEQFF TGTGCCAGTTGCCAGCGGGTGAATGGGAATGAGCAGTTCTTC
- TRBJ1-2 16 - TRBV6-1 CASSGSDGTLNYGYTF TGTGCCAGCAGTGGGAGTGACGGTACTCTTAACTATGGCTACACCTTC
once TRBJ2-7 12 TRBD1 TRBV6-1 CASRGTGYEQYF TGTGCCAGCAGGGGGACAGGTTACGAGCAGTACTTC
- TRBJ1-2 16 TRBD1 TRBV6-5 CASSYSEGQGGYGYTF TGTGCCAGCAGTTACTCGGAGGGACAGGGGGGCTATGGCTACACCTTC
- TRBJ2-7 17 TRBD2 TRBV5-1 CASSLASRGGGSYEQYF TGCGCCAGCAGCTTGGCCTCACGGGGGGGAGGCTCCTACGAGCAGTACTTC
- TRBJ1-4 16 - TRBV9 CASSVGVGGSNEKLFF TGTGCCAGCAGCGTAGGGGTTGGGGGCTCTAATGAAAAACTGTTTTTT
- TRBJ2-7 15 TRBD1 TRBV9 CASSVDGQALYEQYF TGTGCCAGCAGCGTAGACGGACAGGCCCTCTACGAGCAGTACTTC
- TRBJ2-2 15 - TRBV5-1 CASSLRPKQRGELFF TGCGCCAGCAGCTTGAGGCCCAAGCAGAGGGGGGAGCTGTTTTTT
- TRBJ2-7 15 TRBD2 TRBV6-5 CASSYGLAEPYEQYF TGTGCCAGCAGTTACGGACTAGCGGAACCCTACGAGCAGTACTTC
- TRBJ1-6 13 - TRBV11-2 CASSLVRGSPLHF TGTGCCAGCAGCTTAGTAAGGGGCTCACCCCTCCACTTT
- TRBJ2-7 14 - TRBV28 CASSLPDISYEQYF TGTGCCAGCAGTTTACCTGACATCTCCTACGAGCAGTACTTC
- TRBJ2-1 17 TRBD2 TRBV5-4 CASSEPGTSGPYNEQFF TGTGCCAGCAGCGAGCCTGGGACTAGCGGGCCATACAATGAGCAGTTCTTC
- TRBJ2-7 11 TRBD2 TRBV6-1 CASKREHEQYF TGTGCCAGTAAGCGGGAGCACGAGCAGTACTTC
- TRBJ2-7 13 TRBD2 TRBV29-1 CSVKAGGSYEQYF TGCAGCGTTAAGGCGGGGGGCTCCTACGAGCAGTACTTC
- TRBJ1-4 17 TRBD1 TRBV11-2 CASSSRDRGTANEKLFF TGTGCCAGCAGCTCCCGGGACAGGGGGACGGCTAATGAAAAACTGTTTTTT
- TRBJ2-2 13 - TRBV2 CASSEFSTGELFF TGTGCCAGCAGTGAATTTAGCACCGGGGAGCTGTTTTTT
- TRBJ2-4 19 TRBD1 TRBV2 CASTLTGTGPASAKNIQYF TGTGCCAGCACCCTAACGGGGACAGGGCCTGCCTCAGCCAAAAACATTCAGTACTTC
- TRBJ2-7 13 - TRBV5-8 CASSHRDSREQYF TGTGCCAGCAGCCACCGGGACTCCCGCGAGCAGTACTTC
once TRBJ1-4 14 - TRBV25-1 CASGFLEGVEKLFF TGTGCCAGCGGTTTTTTAGAGGGGGTTGAAAAACTGTTTTTT
- TRBJ1-4 14 TRBD1 TRBV5-6 CASLATGLGEKLFF TGTGCCAGCCTTGCGACAGGGTTAGGTGAAAAACTGTTTTTT
- TRBJ2-7 15 TRBD1 TRBV7-3 CASSADRGSSYEQYF TGTGCCAGCAGCGCAGACAGGGGAAGCTCCTACGAGCAGTACTTC
few TRBJ2-4 16 TRBD2 TRBV7-9 CASSVTSGLAKNIQYF TGTGCCAGCAGCGTCACTAGCGGCCTAGCCAAAAACATTCAGTACTTC
- TRBJ2-2 18 TRBD1 TRBV5-1 CASSLGRGLREDTGELFF TGCGCCAGCAGCTTGGGCAGGGGGCTGAGAGAGGACACCGGGGAGCTGTTTTTT
few TRBJ1-1 15 - TRBV6-1 CASIVLRGMNTEAFF TGTGCCAGCATCGTACTGCGGGGGATGAACACTGAAGCTTTCTTT
- TRBJ1-1 13 - TRBV11-2 CASSQDLNTEAFF TGTGCCAGCAGCCAAGACTTGAACACTGAAGCTTTCTTT
- TRBJ1-6 14 - TRBV9 CASSGLGGASPLHF TGTGCCAGCAGCGGTTTGGGGGGGGCCTCACCCCTCCACTTT
- TRBJ1-1 12 - TRBV19 CASNSRATEAFF TGTGCCAGTAATAGCAGGGCCACTGAAGCTTTCTTT
- TRBJ1-1 13 - TRBV30 CAFSPSGSTEAFF TGTGCCTTCTCCCCCTCAGGCAGCACTGAAGCTTTCTTT
once TRBJ1-4 14 - TRBV28 CASSRTAANEKLFF TGTGCCAGCAGCCGGACAGCTGCTAATGAAAAACTGTTTTTT
- TRBJ1-1 12 - TRBV19 CATLTGNTEAFF TGTGCCACCCTGACAGGTAACACTGAAGCTTTCTTT
- TRBJ2-2 16 - TRBV7-3 CASSLIGYARPGELFF TGTGCCAGCAGTCTTATTGGCTACGCGAGGCCTGGGGAGCTGTTTTTT
- TRBJ1-1 12 - TRBV2 CASDRTNTEAFF TGTGCCAGCGACAGGACGAACACTGAAGCTTTCTTT
- TRBJ1-2 20 - TRBV30 CAWSVPPEDIGRYYSGGYTF TGTGCCTGGAGTGTACCCCCCGAGGACATCGGAAGATACTACTCCGGTGGCTACACCTTC
- TRBJ1-5 14 - TRBV6-1 CASSSMVGNQPQHF TGTGCCAGCAGTTCGATGGTCGGGAATCAGCCCCAGCATTTT
- TRBJ2-3 15 TRBD2 TRBV5-3 CARSHFSGSTDTQYF TGTGCCAGAAGCCACTTTAGCGGGAGCACAGATACGCAGTATTTT
- TRBJ2-2 14 - TRBV27 CASSSRPGTGELFF TGTGCCAGCAGTTCGAGACCGGGTACCGGGGAGCTGTTTTTT
- TRBJ2-3 15 TRBD2 TRBV30 CAWTGLAGHTDTQYF TGTGCCTGGACCGGACTAGCGGGGCACACAGATACGCAGTATTTT
- TRBJ1-2 15 - TRBV7-3 CASSLWAAVPSGYTF TGTGCCAGCAGCTTATGGGCAGCCGTTCCGTCTGGCTACACCTTC